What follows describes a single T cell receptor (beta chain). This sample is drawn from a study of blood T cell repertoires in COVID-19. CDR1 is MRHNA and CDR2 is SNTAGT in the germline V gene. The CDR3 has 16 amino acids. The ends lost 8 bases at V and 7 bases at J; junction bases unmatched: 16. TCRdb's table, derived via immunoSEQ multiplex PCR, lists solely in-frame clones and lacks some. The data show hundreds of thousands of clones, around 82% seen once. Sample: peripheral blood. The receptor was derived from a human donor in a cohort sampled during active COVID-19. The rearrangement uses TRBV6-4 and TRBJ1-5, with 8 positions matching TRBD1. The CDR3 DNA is TGTGCCAGCGGCTTTTTAGACAGGGGAAGATGGCAGCCCCAGCATTTT. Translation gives CASGFLDRGRWQPQHF.